Sequencing of this TCR beta chain was carried out in a study of CD8 T cells in Susac syndrome. Study-wide points: The study's TCR sequencing and HLA analysis covered a relatively small number of individuals, and the study acknowledged this. In Susac syndrome, CD4+ T cell repertoires lacked any clonal expansion.

From germline, CDR1 is SGDLS and CDR2 YYNGEE. The CDR3 runs 13 residues. V was trimmed by 7 bases and J by 8 bases, leaving 18 bases between them. Comment on this clonotype: Its antigen is still unknown.

A quantity of about 0.5 to 1 ug RNA underwent reverse transcription using random hexamers. TCRdb reprocessed the immunoSEQ multiplex PCR reads via MiXCR and lists one record per CDR3 protein. The sample shows roughly 150,000 distinct CDR3 sequences, 90% to 95% of them seen only once. Sequencing of TCR beta was performed on blood CD8+ and CD4+ T cells. Patients with Susac syndrome met diagnostic criteria defined recently for definite or probable disease. Specimen: CD4+ T cells from PBMCs. The sequence came from a human donor with Susac syndrome. The gene calls are TRBV9 and TRBJ1-2; D remains unclear. The DNA of the CDR3 is TGTGCCAGCGATGGTCCTTTGCCGGGGGGCTACACCTTC. As protein: CASDGPLPGGYTF.